This is a list of T cell receptor beta chains from one sample in a study of cytomegalovirus exposure and HLA in healthy donors. Using immunoSEQ multiplex PCR, the repertoire was profiled, and TCRdb retains in-frame clones only, with some absent. The sample lists around 150,000 clones, about 86% seen once, with around 4% in the top ten. The sequenced material came from PBMCs. These receptors came from a man aged 35 to 55 in good health and CMV-seropositive. CDR3s leave out the opening cysteine and the closing phenylalanine or tryptophan.

j_gene: TRBJ2-1
v_gene: TRBV7-9
CDR3aa: ASSLAQGTSGRAPEQF

j_gene: TRBJ2-7
v_gene: TRBV7-2
CDR3aa: ATQGGGYEQY

j_gene: TRBJ1-4
v_gene: TRBV19
CDR3aa: ATAGLNEKLF

j_gene: TRBJ2-1
v_gene: TRBV6-5
CDR3aa: ASSYVANNEQF

j_gene: TRBJ1-2
v_gene: TRBV10-3
CDR3aa: AISGGNYPGRYGYT

j_gene: TRBJ1-1
v_gene: TRBV9
CDR3aa: ASSPYNVRARTEAF

j_gene: TRBJ1-1
v_gene: TRBV4-2
CDR3aa: ASSQEAYTEAF

j_gene: TRBJ1-6
v_gene: TRBV4-3
CDR3aa: ASSQWTGVYSPLH

j_gene: TRBJ1-5
v_gene: TRBV6-1
CDR3aa: ASGSDLGNQPQH

j_gene: TRBJ2-3
v_gene: TRBV11-3
CDR3aa: ASSLGLAGGSDTQY

j_gene: TRBJ2-4
v_gene: TRBV9
CDR3aa: ASSSTSGGAGNIQY

j_gene: TRBJ2-6
v_gene: TRBV5-4
CDR3aa: ASSLSMQVSGANVLT

j_gene: TRBJ1-2
v_gene: TRBV28
CDR3aa: ASSLPGQGNYGYT

j_gene: TRBJ1-6
v_gene: TRBV11-3
CDR3aa: ASSLDGRNSPLH

j_gene: TRBJ1-2
v_gene: TRBV30
CDR3aa: AWSASEHTYGYT

j_gene: TRBJ1-2
v_gene: TRBV4-1
CDR3aa: ASSQVRDSGSGYT

j_gene: TRBJ2-5
v_gene: TRBV19
CDR3aa: ASSMTRGETQY

j_gene: TRBJ1-2
v_gene: TRBV15
CDR3aa: ATSSPSQGYYGYT

j_gene: TRBJ1-1
v_gene: TRBV7-9
CDR3aa: ASSLSPEAF

j_gene: TRBJ1-6
v_gene: TRBV7-2
CDR3aa: ASSFRTGRRNSPLH

j_gene: TRBJ2-1
v_gene: TRBV7-9
CDR3aa: ASSWRTNREVWNEQF

j_gene: TRBJ2-1
v_gene: TRBV12-5
CDR3aa: ASGSPGDQPYNEQF

j_gene: TRBJ1-2
v_gene: TRBV7-8
CDR3aa: ASSPRIPDRGSQYGYT

j_gene: TRBJ1-1
v_gene: TRBV29-1
CDR3aa: SIDTNTEAF

j_gene: TRBJ2-7
v_gene: TRBV30
CDR3aa: AWSGPGTGPYEQY

j_gene: TRBJ2-3
v_gene: TRBV7-3
CDR3aa: ASSQTGGSPDTQY

j_gene: TRBJ2-7
v_gene: TRBV5-1
CDR3aa: ASSLARDRVSEQY

j_gene: TRBJ2-1
v_gene: TRBV7-3
CDR3aa: ASSLMSGLAGFYNEQF

j_gene: TRBJ1-5
v_gene: TRBV5-1
CDR3aa: ASSLAGEAYQPQH

j_gene: TRBJ1-2
v_gene: TRBV5-6
CDR3aa: ASSLDSLYGYT

j_gene: TRBJ2-7
v_gene: TRBV19
CDR3aa: ASREAGTSGTYEQY

j_gene: TRBJ1-3
v_gene: TRBV15
CDR3aa: ATSREIDSLLSGNTIY

j_gene: TRBJ1-2
v_gene: TRBV27
CDR3aa: ASSLYQGVPYGYT

j_gene: TRBJ1-5
v_gene: TRBV2
CDR3aa: ASSGWDTDQPQH

j_gene: TRBJ1-1
v_gene: TRBV27
CDR3aa: ASSLTSTGGKAF

j_gene: TRBJ2-1
v_gene: TRBV9
CDR3aa: ASSPRLARSSYNEQF

j_gene: TRBJ2-7
v_gene: TRBV6-4
CDR3aa: ASSGPGDRAYEQY

j_gene: TRBJ2-7
v_gene: TRBV6-5
CDR3aa: ASRRWDRAYEQY

j_gene: TRBJ1-2
v_gene: TRBV7-9
CDR3aa: ASSLYTPGGANYGYT

j_gene: TRBJ1-5
v_gene: TRBV5-1
CDR3aa: ASSPQGASNQPQH

j_gene: TRBJ1-1
v_gene: TRBV7-9
CDR3aa: ASSLGRGNTEAF

j_gene: TRBJ1-1
v_gene: TRBV5-4
CDR3aa: ASKQGSVGTEAF

j_gene: TRBJ1-2
v_gene: TRBV4-3
CDR3aa: ASSQDGTGSGYT

j_gene: TRBJ1-5
v_gene: TRBV25-1
CDR3aa: AIPRGREGQPQH

j_gene: TRBJ2-7
v_gene: TRBV6-5
CDR3aa: ASSGTRDIYEQY

j_gene: TRBJ2-5
v_gene: TRBV5-1
CDR3aa: ASRSDTVKETQY

j_gene: TRBJ2-7
v_gene: TRBV7-2
CDR3aa: ASSLGHSSSYEQY

j_gene: TRBJ1-1
v_gene: TRBV30
CDR3aa: AWSISGGANTEAF

j_gene: TRBJ1-1
v_gene: TRBV5-1
CDR3aa: ASSSGSTEAF

j_gene: TRBJ1-2
v_gene: TRBV6-1
CDR3aa: ASSEGYGRGNYGYT

j_gene: TRBJ2-2
v_gene: TRBV5-1
CDR3aa: ASSSDRLEFTGELF

j_gene: TRBJ1-1
v_gene: TRBV30
CDR3aa: AWIGGNEAF

j_gene: TRBJ1-2
v_gene: TRBV4-3
CDR3aa: ASSQGEGQGTYGYT